What follows describes a single TCR beta chain. Its specificity is unknown. V dropped 6 bases and J dropped 6 bases, with 23 bases sitting between them. This CDR3 has 16 residues. Germline V gene sequence: CDR1 WSHSY, CDR2 SAAADI. This sample is drawn from a study of T cells in Graves' hyperthyroidism and ophthalmopathy. Study conclusions and caveats: In blood, most of the thyroid clonotypes expanded above 0.001 were also present. The authors' 13 V-J model separated ophthalmopathy from stable hyperthyroidism. Ophthalmopathy onset followed model prediction by a median around six months.

TCR beta CDR3 regions were amplified from RNA. The HTBI primer set was used in a first-round RT-PCR of the TCR CDR3. TCRdb redid the calling of the multiplex PCR reads with MiXCR, one entry per CDR3 protein. Among about 570,000 distinct CDR3 sequences listed, 35% to 55% were seen once. The source of this sequence is an adult woman with Graves' disease, either hyperthyroidism or ophthalmopathy (not recorded which). The sequenced sample was peripheral blood or thyroid tissue (not recorded which). V gene TRBV10-2 combines with J gene TRBJ2-5, with D possibly matching TRBD2 (6 bases). The CDR3 nucleotides are TGCGCCAGCAGCCACGGAGGGGACCTTAGCGTTCAGACCCAGTACTTC. It yields the protein CASSHGGDLSVQTQYF.